Below, 16 T cell receptor beta chains from the same sample are listed, as sequenced in a study of CD8 T cells in Susac syndrome. Random hexamers primed reverse transcription of about 0.45 to 1 ug RNA. Each CDR3 protein is one row after TCRdb ran MiXCR on the immunoSEQ multiplex PCR reads. The sample has 200,000 to 300,000 distinct CDR3 sequences; 90% to 96% are singletons. Sequencing input: CD4+ T cells from PBMCs. Every receptor here comes from a human donor with Susac syndrome.

The chain combines TRBV2 with TRBJ2-1; 7 bases fit TRBD2. Per the germline V gene, CDR1 is SNHLY and CDR2 is FYNNEI. V trimming: 8 bases; J trimming: 7 bases; junction bases outside the gene matches: 17. The CDR3 has 16 amino acids. The chain's CDR3 is CASQKGGGSYKNEQFF. The CDR3 bases are TGTGCCAGCCAAAAGGGTGGCGGGAGTTACAAGAATGAGCAGTTCTTC.

V gene TRBV7-2 combines with J gene TRBJ1-2; 7 bases are shared with TRBD1. Germline-derived CDR1 and CDR2 are SGHTA and FQGNSA. With V trimmed by 5 bases and J by 6 bases, 15 bases remained unmatched. The CDR3 contains 16 residues. The CDR3 DNA reads TGTGCCAGCAGCCCCCGTCCTTCAAGACAGGGAGATGGCTACACCTTC. Protein product: CASSPRPSRQGDGYTF.

The rearrangement links TRBV4-1 to TRBJ2-7; possibly TRBD2 for D (6 bases). Germline V gene lookup returns CDR1 MGHRA and CDR2 YSYEKL. The CDR3 contains 17 residues. V lost 0 bases and J lost 4, with 19 bases in between. CDR3 region: CASSQDTTRDTPYEQYF. The CDR3 DNA reads as TGCGCCAGCAGCCAAGACACGACTAGAGACACACCGTACGAGCAGTACTTC.

The chain joins TRBV3-1 to TRBJ2-5; 7 bases match TRBD2. The CDR3 consists of 13 residues. The germline CDR1 and CDR2 sequences are LGHDT and YNNKEL (reference sequence). V trimming: 0 bases; J trimming: 11 bases; junction bases outside the gene matches: 6. As DNA, the CDR3 is TGTGCCAGCAGCCAAGACGACGGACTAGTTCAGTACTTC. Protein sequence: CASSQDDGLVQYF.

The DNA for the CDR3 is TGTGCCAGCAGCGTTATGGGGGGTCAGCCCCAGCATTTT. Protein product: CASSVMGGQPQHF. This chain connects TRBV16 to TRBJ1-5; perhaps TRBD1 as D (5 bases). Trimming took 5 bases from V and 6 from J, leaving 11 bases between them. The CDR3 sequence is 13 residues long. Germline V gene lookup returns CDR1 KGHSY and CDR2 FQNENV.

V gene TRBV10-3 combines with J gene TRBJ2-7, with D possibly TRBD1 on 6 matching bases. CDR1 is ENHRY and CDR2 is SYGVKD in the germline V gene. This CDR3 has 14 residues. Deletions cut 9 bases from V and 2 bases from J, with 17 bases between. The CDR3 here is CAMNSGGGPYEQYF. The CDR3 nucleotides are TGTGCCATGAACTCAGGTGGGGGCCCCTACGAGCAGTACTTC.

The V and J genes are TRBV7-9 and TRBJ2-4; D possibly matches TRBD1 or TRBD2 (5 bases each). Per germline, CDR1 SEHNR and CDR2 FQNEAQ (reference sequence). V was clipped by 2 bases and J by 13 bases, with 18 bases between them. CDR3 length: 14 amino acids. This chain's CDR3 is CASSLMRDRDPQYF. The CDR3 region has the DNA TGTGCCAGCAGCTTAATGAGGGATCGGGACCCCCAGTACTTC.

The V call is TRBV6-5, the J call TRBJ2-2; D may be TRBD2 (6 bases). V was pared by 4 bases and J by 6 bases, with 18 bases between. Germline V gives CDR1 MNHEY, CDR2 SVGAGI. This CDR3 has 16 residues. The CDR3, as DNA: TGTGCCAGCAGTTCCGGGAGTGTTTTTCTCGCCGGGGAGCTGTTTTTT. The encoded protein is CASSSGSVFLAGELFF.

The genes are TRBV6-5 and TRBJ1-2; maybe TRBD1 (5 bases). This CDR3 has 18 amino acids. Looked up from germline, CDR1 is MNHEY and CDR2 is SVGAGI. The V gene lost 2 bases and the J gene lost 8 bases, with 27 bases spanning the gap. The CDR3 loop reads CASSYPDSNRANRLGYTF. The CDR3 region has the DNA TGTGCCAGCAGTTACCCTGACAGTAATAGGGCCAACCGATTGGGCTACACCTTC.

This chain joins TRBV20-1 and TRBJ2-1; 10 bases map to TRBD2. Trimming removed 5 bases from V and 4 bases from J; junction bases left unmatched: 8. The CDR3 totals 15 residues. Germline loops: CDR1 DFQATT, CDR2 SNEGSKA (reference sequence). The CDR3: CSALRLAGDYNEQFF. The CDR3, as DNA: TGCAGTGCTCTTCGACTAGCGGGCGATTACAATGAGCAGTTCTTC.

The rearrangement joins TRBV30 to TRBJ1-5; no clear D gene. With 2 bases removed from V and 4 bases from J, the gap between germline ends came to 12 bases. This CDR3 region has 14 residues. Germline loops: CDR1 GTSNPN, CDR2 SVGIG (reference sequence). The CDR3 bases are TGTGCCTGGAGTCCGGGGAGGGAGAATCAGCCCCAGCATTTT. Amino acid sequence: CAWSPGRENQPQHF.

In nucleotides, the CDR3 is TGTGCCAGCAGTGAAACTAGAACAGGAAGCTATGGCTACACCTTC. Encoded protein: CASSETRTGSYGYTF. This rearrangement joins TRBV25-1 to TRBJ1-2; D might be TRBD1 (5 bases). V lost 2 bases and J lost 4, with 14 bases in between. The CDR3 runs 15 residues. CDR1 and CDR2 from the germline V gene are MGHDK and SYGVNS.

The CDR3 nucleotides are TGTGCCAGCAGTTTAATGGTCACTGAAGCTTTCTTT. As protein: CASSLMVTEAFF. The V and J genes are TRBV28 and TRBJ1-1; no reliable D call. The V gene's germline CDR1 is MDHEN and CDR2 SYDVKM. There are 12 residues in the CDR3. Trimming took off 2 bases at V and 4 bases at J, with 5 bases between the two ends.

The genes are TRBV6-5 and TRBJ1-3; tentatively, D is TRBD1 (5 bases). CDR1 is MNHEY and CDR2 is SVGAGI in the germline V gene. The germline V and J ends were trimmed by 6 bases and 4 bases, with 16 bases remaining between them. The CDR3 covers 15 residues. CDR3 nucleotide sequence: TGTGCCAGCAGCTCCACCGGGGGGTTCGGAAACACCATATATTTT. Translation: CASSSTGGFGNTIYF.

This chain connects TRBV28 to TRBJ1-5; no clear D gene. Germline CDR1 and CDR2: MDHEN and SYDVKM. V was trimmed by 3 bases and J by 2 bases, leaving 8 bases between them. The CDR3 runs to 14 residues. The CDR3 sequence: CASSFGSGNQPQHF. DNA of the CDR3: TGTGCCAGCAGTTTCGGAAGCGGCAATCAGCCCCAGCATTTT.

The chain has TRBV29-1 and TRBJ1-1; D is unresolved. This CDR3 spans 10 amino acids. Trimming shortened V by 4 bases and J by 7 bases, and 7 bases separated the two germline ends. Per germline, CDR1 SQVTM and CDR2 ANQGSEA. Here the CDR3 DNA reads TGCAGCGTTGTGGGCCGTGAAGCTTTCTTT. Translating gives CSVVGREAFF.